What follows are 19 T cell receptor beta chains derived from one specimen sequenced in a study of metastatic and nonmetastatic thyroid tumors. Every patient was untreated before thyroid surgery. From the PCR reads, TCRdb re-called clones with MiXCR. The sample holds roughly 46,000 clones, around 23% seen once. The sequencing sample was made of blood. The receptors come from a male donor with papillary thyroid cancer or a benign thyroid nodule (not recorded which). Some clones in this sample may be carry-over from other donors' samples.

CDR3 sequence: CASRPGTSGSTDTQYF. In nucleotides, the CDR3 is TGCGCCAGCAGACCCGGGACTAGCGGGAGTACAGATACGCAGTATTTT. The J gene is TRBJ2-3, the V gene TRBV5-1, with 14 positions matching TRBD2. V was clipped by 5 bases and J by 3 bases; unmatched bases: 5. In germline, CDR1 is SGHRS, CDR2 YFSETQ. The CDR3 is made up of 16 amino acids. Drawing the rest from reference TRBV5-1 and TRBJ2-3, the complete variable domain is KAGVTQTPRYLIKTRGQQVTLSCSPISGHRSVSWYQQTPGQGLQFLFEYFSETQRNKGNFPGRFSGRQFSNSRSEMNVSTLELGDSALYLCASRPGTSGSTDTQYFGPGTRLTVL.

The V call is TRBV9, the J call TRBJ2-1; D is possibly TRBD2 (6 bases). CDR1 is SGDLS and CDR2 is YYNGEE in the germline V gene. Trimming removed 0 bases from V and 6 bases from J, with 13 bases in between. The CDR3 has 15 residues. The CDR3 DNA reads TGTGCCAGCAGCGTAGAAGGGACTCCAGGCAATGAGCAGTTCTTC. Encoded protein: CASSVEGTPGNEQFF. Variable domain in full (rest from reference TRBV9 and TRBJ2-1): DSGVTQTPKHLITATGQRVTLRCSPRSGDLSVYWYQQSLDQGLQFLIQYYNGEERAKGNILERFSAQQFPDLHSELNLSSLELGDSALYFCASSVEGTPGNEQFFGPGTRLTVL.

This clone was observed at least ten times. In the same sample, other DNA sequences code for this CDR3. The V gene is TRBV7-9, the J gene TRBJ2-1; 7 positions match TRBD1. Unmatched junction bases numbered 9, after V lost 5 bases and J lost 14 bases. The CDR3 is 12 amino acids. Germline V gene lookup returns CDR1 SEHNR and CDR2 FQNEAQ (reference sequence). CDR3 sequence reads: CASSKSTGLKFF. Here the CDR3 DNA reads TGTGCCAGCAGCAAATCGACAGGGTTAAAGTTCTTC. Filled out from reference TRBV7-9 and TRBJ2-1, the complete variable domain reads DTGVSQNPRHKITKRGQNVTFRCDPISEHNRLYWYRQTLGQGPEFLTYFQNEAQLEKSRLLSDRFSAERPKGSFSTLEIQRTEQGDSAMYLCASSKSTGLKFFGPGTRLTVL.

The chain carries TRBV7-2 and TRBJ1-1; D is perhaps TRBD1 (6 bases). The germline CDR1 and CDR2 sequences are SGHTA and FQGNSA. V dropped 1 base and J dropped 6 bases, with 6 bases sitting between them. CDR3 length: 12 amino acids. In DNA, the CDR3 is TGTGCCAGCAGCTTAGGGGGGCCTGAAGCTTTCTTT. It specifies CASSLGGPEAFF.

This clone has only a few counts. The chain uses TRBV6-2 or TRBV6-3 and TRBJ2-3; D not resolved. CDR3 size: 12 residues. From germline, CDR1 is MNHEY and CDR2 SVGEGT. Trimming shortened V by 0 bases and J by 4 bases, and 2 bases separated the two germline ends. The CDR3 is CASSYSSDTQYF. The CDR3 bases are TGTGCCAGCAGTTACTCATCAGATACGCAGTATTTT.

The table lists this clone with many counts. J is TRBJ1-5 and V is TRBV12-3 or TRBV12-4; perhaps TRBD1 as D (6 bases). The CDR3 spans 14 residues. V shed 5 bases and J shed 5 bases, with 13 bases lying between them. CDR3 coding DNA: TGTGCCAGCAGTCACACAGGGACATATCAGCCCCAGCATTTT. It specifies CASSHTGTYQPQHF.

This clone was seen many times. The genes are TRBV6-1 and TRBJ2-4, with TRBD2 matching over 9 bases. CDR3 length: 15 amino acids. After removal of 6 bases from V and 6 bases from J, the junction contained 9 bases not matched to a gene. Germline assignment: CDR1 MNHNS and CDR2 SASEGT. The CDR3 region is CASSVAGEPPNIQYF. CDR3 nucleotide sequence: TGTGCCAGCAGCGTAGCGGGAGAGCCCCCAAACATTCAGTACTTC.

This clone was picked up many times. This rearrangement joins TRBV5-1 to TRBJ1-1, with TRBD1 identical over 9 bases. V dropped 4 bases and J dropped 1; count of bases not matched to a gene: 8. The CDR3 has 16 amino acids. From germline, CDR1 is SGHRS and CDR2 YFSETQ. CDR3 in amino acids: CASSAPGQGANTEAFF. CDR3 DNA: TGCGCCAGCAGCGCGCCGGGACAGGGTGCGAACACTGAAGCTTTCTTT.

This clone was detected many times. CDR3 DNA sequence: TGCAGTGCAGCGGATCGCCCCACAGGGGCTAACTATGGCTACACCTTC. Translation gives CSAADRPTGANYGYTF. The chain is built from TRBV20-1 and TRBJ1-2; 7 bases are shared with TRBD1. After removal of 6 bases from V and 0 bases from J, the junction contained 13 bases not matched to a gene. Germline-derived CDR1 and CDR2 are DFQATT and SNEGSKA (reference sequence). There are 16 residues in the CDR3.

A single count supports this clone. This chain uses TRBV7-9 with TRBJ1-2, with TRBD1 identical over 10 bases. V lost 5 bases and J lost 8; bases outside the gene matches: 5. CDR1 SEHNR and CDR2 FQNEAQ come from the germline V gene (reference sequence). This CDR3 has 13 residues. For the CDR3, the DNA is TGTGCCAGCAGCCAGACAGGGGGCAAGGGCTACACCTTC. This codes for CASSQTGGKGYTF.

The sample holds many counts of this clone. The V call is TRBV19, the J call TRBJ1-1; 7 nucleotides match TRBD1. CDR3 length equals 14 residues. The germline V gene encodes CDR1 LNHDA and CDR2 SQIVND (reference sequence). J gave up 5 bases and V 3 bases, and 6 bases lay outside the gene matches. The CDR3 DNA reads TGTGCCAGTAGTATTCAGGGGGTGGGTACTGAAGCTTTCTTT. Translated, it gives CASSIQGVGTEAFF. The whole variable domain, filled in from reference TRBV19 and TRBJ1-1, reads DGGITQSPKYLFRKEGQNVTLSCEQNLNHDAMYWYRQDPGQGLRLIYYSQIVNDFQKGDIAEGYSVSREKKESFPLTVTSAQKNPTAFYLCASSIQGVGTEAFFGQGTRLTVV.

Many counts were recorded for this clone. The V and J genes are TRBV5-1 and TRBJ1-4; D may be TRBD1 (5 bases). The CDR3 loop spans 15 amino acids. V lost 5 bases to trimming and J lost 3 bases, with 14 bases between them. CDR1 and CDR2 (germline): SGHRS, YFSETQ. The chain's CDR3 is CASRLRGTANEKLFF. DNA for the CDR3: TGCGCCAGCAGGCTGCGTGGGACGGCTAATGAAAAACTGTTTTTT.

This rearrangement joins TRBV12-3 or TRBV12-4 to TRBJ2-5; 7 bases map to TRBD2. Trimming cost V 6 bases and J 5 bases; bases outside gene matches: 12. The CDR3 is made up of 15 amino acids. This CDR3 is CASSKRGELTETQYF. The DNA of the CDR3 is TGTGCCAGCAGCAAACGGGGGGAACTAACGGAGACCCAGTACTTC.

The rearrangement joins TRBV5-1 to TRBJ1-2, with D possibly being TRBD1 (5 bases). The germline V gene has CDR1 SGHRS and CDR2 YFSETQ. The CDR3 consists of 15 residues. Trimming shortened V by 0 bases and J by 4 bases, and 13 bases separated the two germline ends. The CDR3 loop reads CASSLGWDAVYGYTF. The CDR3 coding sequence is TGCGCCAGCAGCTTGGGATGGGACGCAGTCTATGGCTACACCTTC. Combining the CDR3 with reference TRBV5-1 and TRBJ1-2 gives the whole variable domain KAGVTQTPRYLIKTRGQQVTLSCSPISGHRSVSWYQQTPGQGLQFLFEYFSETQRNKGNFPGRFSGRQFSNSRSEMNVSTLELGDSALYLCASSLGWDAVYGYTFGSGTRLTVV.

There are many counts of this clone. V and J are TRBV30 and TRBJ1-5; D gene ambiguous. The ends were cut back, 1 base at V and 0 bases at J, with 7 bases in the middle. Germline values: CDR1 GTSNPN, CDR2 SVGIG (reference sequence). This CDR3 region has 14 residues. The CDR3 coding sequence is TGTGCCTGGAGTGCCCCGTATAGCAATCAGCCCCAGCATTTT. The encoded protein is CAWSAPYSNQPQHF.

This clone has ten or more counts. The J gene is TRBJ2-1, the V gene TRBV18; TRBD2 matches 7 bases. V shed 0 bases and J 3 bases; nucleotides not matched to a gene: 2. Germline CDR1 reads KGHSH; CDR2 reads LQKENI. The CDR3 has 15 residues. The CDR3 bases are TGTGCCAGCTCACCACCTGGGACTATCTACAATGAGCAGTTCTTC. Translated: CASSPPGTIYNEQFF.

This clone was counted many times. The chain recombines TRBV5-4 with TRBJ2-7, with TRBD2 as a possible D gene (6 bases). The ends were cut back, 3 bases at V and 2 bases at J, with 24 bases in the middle. The CDR3 runs to 18 residues. Per germline, CDR1 SGHNT and CDR2 YYREEE (reference sequence). In DNA form, the CDR3 reads TGTGCCAGCAGCTCCGCCGGGGCTCGATCGGGAGAGGCCTACGAGCAGTACTTC. Its protein product is CASSSAGARSGEAYEQYF.

About this clone: Other DNA sequences within the sample encode an identical CDR3. V gene TRBV20-1 combines with J gene TRBJ2-6; unclear D gene. The ends were cut back, 1 base at V and 0 bases at J, with 4 bases in the middle. CDR1 DFQATT and CDR2 SNEGSKA come from the germline V gene (reference sequence). This CDR3 spans 14 amino acids. The DNA of the CDR3 is TGCAGTGCTAGAGTTAGCTCTGGGGCCAACGTCCTGACTTTC. This sequence encodes CSARVSSGANVLTF.

This chain uses TRBV6-6 with TRBJ2-3; D might be TRBD1 (5 bases). The V end lost 0 bases, the J end lost 0 bases, and 7 bases lay between the germline ends. The CDR3 is 15 amino acids. Germline CDR1 and CDR2: MNHNY and SVGAGI (reference sequence). The CDR3 nucleotides are TGTGCCAGCAGTTACTCCAGGGTTAGCACAGATACGCAGTATTTT. Translated, it gives CASSYSRVSTDTQYF.